This entry lists 3 T cell receptor beta chains sequenced from one sample in a study of T cell repertoires in aging, cancer and after chemotherapy. Rearranged V-D-J TRB sequences were amplified with a mixed TRB-A/B primer pool. TCRdb fed the multiplex PCR reads into MiXCR, producing one record per CDR3 protein. Among 7,500 to 10,000 distinct CDR3 sequences listed, 50% to 55% were seen once. TCR beta rearrangements were amplified from peripheral blood genomic DNA. The material sequenced was blood. The source is a human donor with a solid tumor.

This clonotype has just one count. The chain couples TRBV28 to TRBJ1-5; D unclear. The CDR3 length is 13 residues. Germline CDR1 is MDHEN and CDR2 is SYDVKM. Trimming removed 7 bases from V and 4 bases from J, with 11 bases in between. CDR3: CASTPAGNQPQHF. The CDR3 DNA reads TGTGCCAGCACCCCGGCCGGGAATCAGCCCCAGCATTTT. Using reference TRBV28 and TRBJ1-5 for the parts outside the CDR3, the full variable domain is DVKVTQSSRYLVKRTGEKVFLECVQDMDHENMFWYRQDPGLGLRLIYFSYDVKMKEKGDIPEGYSVSREKKERFSLILESASTNQTSMYLCASTPAGNQPQHFGDGTRLSIL.

This clonotype was seen more than once but under ten times. Here the CDR3 reads CASSLAGGYYEQYF. CDR3 in DNA: TGTGCCAGCAGTTTAGCGGGAGGGTATTACGAGCAGTACTTC. This chain joins TRBV6-6 and TRBJ2-7, with 11 bases that match TRBD2. Trimming removed 4 bases from V and 4 bases from J; junction bases left unmatched: 3. The CDR3 runs to 14 residues. Germline loops: CDR1 MNHNY, CDR2 SVGAGI (reference sequence).

This clonotype was observed a handful of times. The rearrangement joins TRBV30 to TRBJ1-1, with 8 bases matching TRBD1. This CDR3 has 15 residues. V gave up 4 bases and J gave up 0 bases; unmatched junction bases: 7. In germline, CDR1 is GTSNPN, CDR2 SVGIG (reference sequence). DNA of the CDR3: TGTGCCTGGATCCCCGGGACAGGTTTGAACACTGAAGCTTTCTTT. Its translation: CAWIPGTGLNTEAFF.